This TCR beta chain was obtained from a study of CD8 T cells in ankylosing spondylitis. Deletions cut 1 base from V and 7 bases from J, with 10 bases between. CDR3 length: 14 residues. Germline V gene lookup returns CDR1 SEHNR and CDR2 FQNEAQ (reference sequence). Notes on the study in general: Earlier literature documents some of the motif variants in reactive arthritis synovial fluid and blood. Disease-linked clones were found to be CD8+ and relatively rare in peripheral blood. Roughly eight highly homologous variants made up a TCR beta motif that seemed to typify ankylosing spondylitis blood. Reports say disease-linked clones showed up significantly more in matched ankylosing spondylitis synovial fluid.

Making use of molecular barcodes, quantitative 5'-RACE generated TCR beta libraries. Using its own MiXCR run on the 5' RACE reads, TCRdb lists one record per CDR3 protein. This sample yields more than 500,000 distinct CDR3 sequences, of which about 5.2% are seen a single time; around 3.4% belongs to the top ten. This clonotype was detected ten times or more. As yet, its antigen is unknown. The chain carries TRBV7-9 and TRBJ1-4; D uncertain. Sequenced sample: blood, either unsorted or a sorted T cell fraction (not recorded which). This TCR came from a male donor with ankylosing spondylitis. The chain's CDR3 is CASSLGNGLEKLFF. CDR3 DNA: TGTGCCAGCAGCTTAGGGAACGGGCTTGAAAAACTGTTTTTT.